Included here is one T cell receptor (beta chain) sequence, with context. The antigen is not known. The sample comes from a study of PD-1 blockade in classical Hodgkin lymphoma. Autologous stem cell transplantation was followed by relapse in every patient, and brentuximab vedotin exposure varied. Study findings and constraints: Complete responders started with a diversity level that resembled newly diagnosed patients at baseline. Reports described newly diagnosed patients as having lower baseline TCR diversity than healthy donors. Among the patients, those starting nivolumab under 1 year after ASCT were excluded. TCR diversity in CD4+, not CD8+, cells rose significantly by C4D1.

Measured with immunoSEQ multiplex PCR; TCRdb has only the in-frame clones, and not every one. This sample has roughly 92,000 clones, with around nine tenths found just once. The V segment lost 4 bases and the J segment 10 bases; nucleotides outside the gene matches: 4. Per the germline V gene, CDR1 is MGHRA and CDR2 is YSYEKL. The CDR3 spans 12 residues. The sample here was peripheral blood mononuclear cells (PBMCs), taken at baseline. V gene TRBV4-1 combines with J gene TRBJ2-3; TRBD2 agrees at 8 bases. The TCR originated in a human donor with classical Hodgkin lymphoma. The CDR3 coding sequence is TGCGCCAGCAGCCTCGGGGGGGGTGCGCAGTATTTT. Encoded protein: CASSLGGGAQYF.